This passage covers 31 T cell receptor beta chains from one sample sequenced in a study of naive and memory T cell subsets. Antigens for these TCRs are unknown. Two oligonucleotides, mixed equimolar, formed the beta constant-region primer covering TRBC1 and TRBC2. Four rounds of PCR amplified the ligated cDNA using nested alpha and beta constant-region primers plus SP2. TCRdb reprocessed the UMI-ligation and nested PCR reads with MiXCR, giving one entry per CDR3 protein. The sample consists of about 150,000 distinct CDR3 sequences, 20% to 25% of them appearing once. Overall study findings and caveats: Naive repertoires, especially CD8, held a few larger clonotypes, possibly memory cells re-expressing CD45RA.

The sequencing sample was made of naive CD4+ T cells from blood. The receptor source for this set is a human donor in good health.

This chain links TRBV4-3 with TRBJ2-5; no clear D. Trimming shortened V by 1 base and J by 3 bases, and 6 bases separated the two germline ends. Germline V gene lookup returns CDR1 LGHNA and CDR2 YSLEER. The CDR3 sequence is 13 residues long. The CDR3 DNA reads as TGCGCCAGCAGCCAAGGCCTAAAAGAGACCCAGTACTTC. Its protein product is CASSQGLKETQYF.

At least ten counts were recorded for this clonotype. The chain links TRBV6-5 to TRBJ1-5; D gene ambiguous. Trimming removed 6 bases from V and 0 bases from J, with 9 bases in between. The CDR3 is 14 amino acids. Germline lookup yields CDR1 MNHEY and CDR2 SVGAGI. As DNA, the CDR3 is TGTGCCAGCAGGGACGGAGATAGCAATCAGCCCCAGCATTTT. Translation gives CASRDGDSNQPQHF.

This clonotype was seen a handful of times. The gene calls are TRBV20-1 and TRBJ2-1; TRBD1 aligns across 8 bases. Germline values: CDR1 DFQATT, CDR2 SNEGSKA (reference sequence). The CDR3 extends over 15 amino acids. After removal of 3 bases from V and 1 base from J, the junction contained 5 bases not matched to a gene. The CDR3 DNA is TGCAGTGCTAGGCGGACAGGGTTATCCTACAATGAGCAGTTCTTC. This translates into CSARRTGLSYNEQFF.

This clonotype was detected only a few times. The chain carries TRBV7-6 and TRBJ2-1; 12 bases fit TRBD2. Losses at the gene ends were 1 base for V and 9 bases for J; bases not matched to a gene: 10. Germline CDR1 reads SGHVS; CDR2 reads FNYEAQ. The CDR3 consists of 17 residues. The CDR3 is CASSLGSASGRAIEQFF. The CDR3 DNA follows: TGTGCCAGCAGCTTAGGATCCGCTAGCGGGAGGGCCATTGAGCAGTTCTTC.

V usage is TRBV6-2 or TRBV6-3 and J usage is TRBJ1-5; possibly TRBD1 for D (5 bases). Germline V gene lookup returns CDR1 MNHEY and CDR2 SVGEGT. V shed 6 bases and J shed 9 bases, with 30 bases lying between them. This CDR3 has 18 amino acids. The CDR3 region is CASSPRPPGTDSLGPQHF. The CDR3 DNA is TGTGCCAGCAGCCCAAGGCCCCCCGGGACGGATTCCTTGGGGCCCCAGCATTTT.

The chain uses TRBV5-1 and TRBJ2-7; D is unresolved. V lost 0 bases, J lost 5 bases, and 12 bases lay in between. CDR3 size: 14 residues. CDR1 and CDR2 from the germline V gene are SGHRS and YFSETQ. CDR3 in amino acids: CASSLEEPRNEQYF. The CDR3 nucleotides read TGCGCCAGCAGCTTGGAAGAACCCCGGAACGAGCAGTACTTC. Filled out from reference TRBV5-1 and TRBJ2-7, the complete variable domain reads KAGVTQTPRYLIKTRGQQVTLSCSPISGHRSVSWYQQTPGQGLQFLFEYFSETQRNKGNFPGRFSGRQFSNSRSEMNVSTLELGDSALYLCASSLEEPRNEQYFGPGTRLTVT.

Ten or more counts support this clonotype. CDR3 sequence: CSPNVAGVNGVLFF. CDR3 coding DNA: TGCAGTCCTAACGTAGCGGGAGTAAATGGTGTTCTGTTCTTC. The rearrangement uses TRBV20-1 and TRBJ2-1; 9 positions agree with TRBD2. Germline loops: CDR1 DFQATT, CDR2 SNEGSKA (reference sequence). Trimming removed 8 bases from V and 15 bases from J; junction bases left unmatched: 20. CDR3 size: 14 residues.

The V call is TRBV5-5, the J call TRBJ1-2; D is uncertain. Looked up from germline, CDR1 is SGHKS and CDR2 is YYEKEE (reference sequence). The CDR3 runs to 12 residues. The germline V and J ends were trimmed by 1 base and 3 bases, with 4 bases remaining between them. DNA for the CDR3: TGTGCCAGCAGCTTGCCGGACTATGGCTACACCTTC. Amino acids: CASSLPDYGYTF.

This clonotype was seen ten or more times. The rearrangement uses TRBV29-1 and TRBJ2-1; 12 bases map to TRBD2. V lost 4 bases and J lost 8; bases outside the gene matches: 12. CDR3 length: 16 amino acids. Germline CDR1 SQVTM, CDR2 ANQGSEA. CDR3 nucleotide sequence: TGCAGCGTTGTTTCGGCTAGCGGGAGGGCCTTGGATGAGCAGTTCTTC. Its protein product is CSVVSASGRALDEQFF.

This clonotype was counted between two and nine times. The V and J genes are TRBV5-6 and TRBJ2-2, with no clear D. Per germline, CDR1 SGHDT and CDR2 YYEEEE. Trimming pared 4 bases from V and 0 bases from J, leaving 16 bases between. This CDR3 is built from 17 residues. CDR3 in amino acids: CASSPADRQSNTGELFF. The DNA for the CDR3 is TGTGCCAGCAGCCCAGCTGATCGACAATCGAACACCGGGGAGCTGTTTTTT.

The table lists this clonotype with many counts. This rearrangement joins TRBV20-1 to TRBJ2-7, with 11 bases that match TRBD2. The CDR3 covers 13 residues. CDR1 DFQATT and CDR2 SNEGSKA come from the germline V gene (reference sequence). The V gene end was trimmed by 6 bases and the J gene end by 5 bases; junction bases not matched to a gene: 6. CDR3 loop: CSAPIAGGHEQYF. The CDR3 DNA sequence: TGCAGTGCCCCTATAGCGGGAGGGCACGAGCAGTACTTC.

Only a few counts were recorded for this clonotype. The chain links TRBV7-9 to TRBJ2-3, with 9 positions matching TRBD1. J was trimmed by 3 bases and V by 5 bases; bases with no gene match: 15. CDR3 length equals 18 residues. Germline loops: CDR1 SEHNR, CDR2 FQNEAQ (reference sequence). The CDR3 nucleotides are TGTGCCAGCAGCCAAAAAGCCCTCCGGGACAGGGTAACAGATACGCAGTATTTT. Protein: CASSQKALRDRVTDTQYF.

The CDR3 reads CSARDGTGLSQPQHF. The CDR3 DNA is TGCAGTGCTAGAGACGGTACAGGGCTTAGTCAGCCCCAGCATTTT. The chain recombines TRBV20-1 with TRBJ1-5, with D possibly TRBD1 on 6 matching bases. Germline assignment: CDR1 DFQATT and CDR2 SNEGSKA (reference sequence). The ends were cut back, 0 bases at V and 6 bases at J, with 15 bases in the middle. The length of the CDR3 is 15 residues.

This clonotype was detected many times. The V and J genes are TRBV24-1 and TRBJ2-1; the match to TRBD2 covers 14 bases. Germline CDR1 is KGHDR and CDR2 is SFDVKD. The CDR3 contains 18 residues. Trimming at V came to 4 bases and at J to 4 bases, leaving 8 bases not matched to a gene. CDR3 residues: CATSDPGTSGSTYNEQFF. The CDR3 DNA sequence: TGTGCCACCAGTGACCCGGGGACTAGCGGGAGTACATACAATGAGCAGTTCTTC.

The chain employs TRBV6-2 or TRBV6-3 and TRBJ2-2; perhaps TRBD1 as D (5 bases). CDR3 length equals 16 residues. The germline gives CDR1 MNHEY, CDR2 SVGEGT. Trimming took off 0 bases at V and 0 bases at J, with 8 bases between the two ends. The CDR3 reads CASSYSAGTNTGELFF. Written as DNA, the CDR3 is TGTGCCAGCAGTTACTCGGCAGGGACGAACACCGGGGAGCTGTTTTTT.

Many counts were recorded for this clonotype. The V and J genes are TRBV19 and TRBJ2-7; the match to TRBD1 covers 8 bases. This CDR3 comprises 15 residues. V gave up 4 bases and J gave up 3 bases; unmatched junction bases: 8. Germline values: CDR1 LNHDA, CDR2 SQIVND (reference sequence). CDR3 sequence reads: CASSTRDRGRYEQYF. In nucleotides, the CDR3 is TGTGCCAGTAGTACCCGAGACAGGGGACGCTACGAGCAGTACTTC.

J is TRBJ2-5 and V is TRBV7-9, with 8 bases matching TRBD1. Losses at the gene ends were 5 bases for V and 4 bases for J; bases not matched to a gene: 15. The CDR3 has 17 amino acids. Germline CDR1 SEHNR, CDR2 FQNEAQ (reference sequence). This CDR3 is CASSVPSGTGVRETQYF. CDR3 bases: TGTGCCAGCAGCGTACCGTCCGGGACAGGCGTTAGAGAGACCCAGTACTTC.

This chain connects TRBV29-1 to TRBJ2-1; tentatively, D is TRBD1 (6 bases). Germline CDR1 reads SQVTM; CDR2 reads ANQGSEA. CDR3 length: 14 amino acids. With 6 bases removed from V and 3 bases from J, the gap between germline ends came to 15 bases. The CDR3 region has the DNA TGCAGCGTCGGTTCAGGGGCTGACTACAATGAGCAGTTCTTC. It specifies CSVGSGADYNEQFF.

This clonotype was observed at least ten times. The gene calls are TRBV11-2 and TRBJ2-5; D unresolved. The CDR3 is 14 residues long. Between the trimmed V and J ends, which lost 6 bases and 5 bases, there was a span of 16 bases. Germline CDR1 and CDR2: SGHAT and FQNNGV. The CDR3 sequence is CASSYDKGAETQYF. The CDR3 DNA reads TGTGCCAGCAGTTACGACAAAGGAGCTGAGACCCAGTACTTC.

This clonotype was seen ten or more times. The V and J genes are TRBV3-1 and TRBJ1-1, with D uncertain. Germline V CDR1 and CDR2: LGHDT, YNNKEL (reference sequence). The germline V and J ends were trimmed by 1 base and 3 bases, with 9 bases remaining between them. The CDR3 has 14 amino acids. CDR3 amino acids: CASSQGQADTEAFF. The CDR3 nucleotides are TGTGCCAGCAGCCAAGGGCAGGCGGACACTGAAGCTTTCTTT.

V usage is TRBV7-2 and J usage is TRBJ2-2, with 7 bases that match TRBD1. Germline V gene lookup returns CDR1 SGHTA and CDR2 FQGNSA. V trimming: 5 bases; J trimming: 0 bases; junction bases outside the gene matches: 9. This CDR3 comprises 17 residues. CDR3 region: CASSKRGQVANTGELFF. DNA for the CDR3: TGTGCCAGCAGCAAAAGAGGACAGGTAGCGAACACCGGGGAGCTGTTTTTT.

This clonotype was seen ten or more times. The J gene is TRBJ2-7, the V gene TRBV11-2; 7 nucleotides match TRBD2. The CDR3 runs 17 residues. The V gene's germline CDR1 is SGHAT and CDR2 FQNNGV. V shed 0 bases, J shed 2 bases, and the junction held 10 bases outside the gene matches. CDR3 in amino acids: CASSLEGGSGLPYEQYF. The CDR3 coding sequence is TGTGCCAGCAGCTTAGAGGGAGGTAGCGGGCTACCCTACGAGCAGTACTTC.

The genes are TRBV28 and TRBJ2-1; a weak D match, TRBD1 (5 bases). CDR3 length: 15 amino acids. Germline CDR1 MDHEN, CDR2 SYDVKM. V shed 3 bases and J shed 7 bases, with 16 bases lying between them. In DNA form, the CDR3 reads TGTGCCAGCAGTTTCGGCAGGGCGCTCCCGAATGAGCAGTTCTTC. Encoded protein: CASSFGRALPNEQFF.

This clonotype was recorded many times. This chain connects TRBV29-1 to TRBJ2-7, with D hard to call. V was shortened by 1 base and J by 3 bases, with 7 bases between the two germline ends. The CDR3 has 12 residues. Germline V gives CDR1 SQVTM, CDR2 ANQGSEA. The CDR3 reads CSVEVGLYEQYF. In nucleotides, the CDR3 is TGCAGCGTTGAAGTGGGTCTCTACGAGCAGTACTTC.

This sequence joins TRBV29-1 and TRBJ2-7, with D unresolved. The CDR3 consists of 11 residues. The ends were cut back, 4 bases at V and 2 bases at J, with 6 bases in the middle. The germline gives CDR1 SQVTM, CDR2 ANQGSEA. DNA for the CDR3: TGCAGCGTTGCTTTACCCTACGAGCAGTACTTC. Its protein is CSVALPYEQYF.

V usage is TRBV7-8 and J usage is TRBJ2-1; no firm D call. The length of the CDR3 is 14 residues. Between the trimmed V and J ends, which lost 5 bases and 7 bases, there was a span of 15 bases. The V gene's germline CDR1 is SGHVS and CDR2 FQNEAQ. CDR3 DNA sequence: TGTGCCAGCAGCCCCCTTGCGGTTCTTAATGAGCAGTTCTTC. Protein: CASSPLAVLNEQFF.

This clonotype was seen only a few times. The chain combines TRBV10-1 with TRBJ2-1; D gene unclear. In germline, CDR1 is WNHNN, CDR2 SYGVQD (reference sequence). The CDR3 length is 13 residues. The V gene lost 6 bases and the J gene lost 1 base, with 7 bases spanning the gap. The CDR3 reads CASSRNSYNEQFF. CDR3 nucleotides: TGCGCCAGCAGCCGTAATTCCTACAATGAGCAGTTCTTC.

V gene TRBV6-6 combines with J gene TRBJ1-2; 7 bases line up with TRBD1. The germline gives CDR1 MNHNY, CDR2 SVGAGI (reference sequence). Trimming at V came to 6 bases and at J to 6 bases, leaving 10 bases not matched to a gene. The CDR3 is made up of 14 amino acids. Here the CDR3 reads CASSQSLRGDGYTF. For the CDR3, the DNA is TGTGCCAGCAGCCAAAGTCTCAGGGGGGATGGCTACACCTTC.

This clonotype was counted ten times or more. The CDR3 spells CASKAGTYNEQFF. The CDR3 DNA reads as TGTGCCAGCAAAGCGGGAACCTACAATGAGCAGTTCTTC. This chain uses TRBV6-1 with TRBJ2-1, with 7 bases aligning to TRBD2. CDR1 is MNHNS, CDR2 SASEGT, per germline. The CDR3 extends over 13 amino acids. The junction had 2 bases not matched to a gene; V was cut back by 7 bases and J by 2 bases.

The CDR3 DNA is TGTGCCAGCAGTCTGACAGGGTCCTACGAGCAGTACTTC. Translated, it gives CASSLTGSYEQYF. The J gene is TRBJ2-7, the V gene TRBV6-2 or TRBV6-3; TRBD1 agrees at 7 bases. Germline CDR1 is MNHEY and CDR2 is SVGEGT. Unmatched junction bases numbered 2, after V lost 5 bases and J lost 1 base. The CDR3 length is 13 residues.

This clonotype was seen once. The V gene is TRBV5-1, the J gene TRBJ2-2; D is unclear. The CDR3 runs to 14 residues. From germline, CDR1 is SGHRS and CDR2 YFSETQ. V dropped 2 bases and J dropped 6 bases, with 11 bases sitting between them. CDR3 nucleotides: TGCGCCAGCAGCTTCGAAGGGATGTCCGGGGAGCTGTTTTTT. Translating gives CASSFEGMSGELFF.